The present T cell receptor beta chain was sequenced within a study of blood T cell repertoires in COVID-19. Study-wide context: Donors in the United States, Italy and Spain gave samples during acute or convalescent COVID-19. PBMCs, B-cell-depleted T cells, or T cells were the source of the cDNA or gDNA that made up the material.

Original processing notes: Amplification with reference gene primers provided the estimates of nucleated cell counts. Using immunoSEQ multiplex PCR, the repertoire was profiled, and TCRdb retains in-frame clones only, with some absent. The V and J calls and clone size come from that table; D and trimming were worked out from the DNA. The sample has just over 250,000 clones; around nine tenths are singletons. The CDR3 runs 11 residues. Germline CDR1 is SGHNT and CDR2 is YYREEE (reference sequence). The sample taken for sequencing was peripheral blood. The V call is TRBV5-4, the J call TRBJ2-3; D may be TRBD2 (6 bases). The source of this sequence is a middle-aged man who had recovered from COVID-19. For the CDR3, the DNA is TGTGCGGGGGGAGGCACAGATACGCAGTATTTT. Protein product: CAGGGTDTQYF.